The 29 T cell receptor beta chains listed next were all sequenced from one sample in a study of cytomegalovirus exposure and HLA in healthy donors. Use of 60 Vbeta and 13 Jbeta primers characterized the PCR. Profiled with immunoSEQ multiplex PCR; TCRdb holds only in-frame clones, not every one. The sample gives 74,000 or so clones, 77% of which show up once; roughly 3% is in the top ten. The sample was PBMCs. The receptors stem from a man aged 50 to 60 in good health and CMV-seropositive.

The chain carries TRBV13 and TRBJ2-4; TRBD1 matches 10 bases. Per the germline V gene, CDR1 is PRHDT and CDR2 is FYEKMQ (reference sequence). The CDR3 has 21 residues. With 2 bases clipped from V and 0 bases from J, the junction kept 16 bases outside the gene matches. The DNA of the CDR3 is TGTGCCAGCAGCTTAATGGGTGGGGGACAGGGGACCCCAGTAGCCAAAAACATTCAGTACTTC. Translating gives CASSLMGGGQGTPVAKNIQYF.

The CDR3 loop is CASSEQNYNSPLHF. CDR3 nucleotides: TGCGCCAGCTCGGAGCAGAATTATAATTCACCCCTCCACTTT. The chain carries TRBV5-1 and TRBJ1-6; D gene unclear. The CDR3 loop spans 14 amino acids. Trimming removed 7 bases from V and 4 bases from J, with 12 bases in between. Germline loops: CDR1 SGHRS, CDR2 YFSETQ.

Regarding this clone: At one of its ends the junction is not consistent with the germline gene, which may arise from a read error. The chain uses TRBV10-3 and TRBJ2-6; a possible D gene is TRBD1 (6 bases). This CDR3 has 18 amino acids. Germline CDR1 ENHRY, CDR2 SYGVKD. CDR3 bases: TGTGCCATCAGTGAGGGACAGCCAAACTCTTTACTGGCCAACGGCCTGACTTTC. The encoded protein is CAISEGQPNSLLANGLTF.

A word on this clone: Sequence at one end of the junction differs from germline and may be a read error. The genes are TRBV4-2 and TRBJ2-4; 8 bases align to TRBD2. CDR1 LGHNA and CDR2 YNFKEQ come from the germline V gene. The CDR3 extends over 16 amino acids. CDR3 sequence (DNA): TGTGCCAGCAGCCAAGGGGGGCGGGAGGCCAAAAACAGTCAGTACTTC. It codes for CASSQGGREAKNSQYF.

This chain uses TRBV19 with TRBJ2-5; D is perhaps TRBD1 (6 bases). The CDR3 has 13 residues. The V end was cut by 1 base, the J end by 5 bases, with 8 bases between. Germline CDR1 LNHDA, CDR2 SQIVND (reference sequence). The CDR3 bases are TGTGCCAGTAGTATAGGTCAGGGGGAGACCCAGTACTTC. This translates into CASSIGQGETQYF.

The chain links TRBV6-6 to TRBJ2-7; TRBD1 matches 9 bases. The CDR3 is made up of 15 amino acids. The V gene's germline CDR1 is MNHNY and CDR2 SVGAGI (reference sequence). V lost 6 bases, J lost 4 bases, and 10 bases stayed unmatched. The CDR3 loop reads CASRLTGTGLYEQYF. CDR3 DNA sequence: TGTGCCAGCAGACTTACCGGGACAGGGTTGTACGAGCAGTACTTC.

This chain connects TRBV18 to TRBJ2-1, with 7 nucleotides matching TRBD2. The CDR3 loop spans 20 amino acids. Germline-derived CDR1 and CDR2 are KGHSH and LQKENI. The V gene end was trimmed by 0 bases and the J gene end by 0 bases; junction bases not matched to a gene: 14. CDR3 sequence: CASSPPKGREKRGSYNEQFF. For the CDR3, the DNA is TGTGCCAGCTCACCACCGAAGGGGCGGGAGAAAAGGGGCTCCTACAATGAGCAGTTCTTC.

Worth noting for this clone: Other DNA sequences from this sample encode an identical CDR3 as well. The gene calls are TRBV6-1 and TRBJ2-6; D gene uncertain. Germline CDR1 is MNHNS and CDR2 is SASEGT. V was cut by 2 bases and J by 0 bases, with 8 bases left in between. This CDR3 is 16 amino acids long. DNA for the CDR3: TGTGCCAGCAGTGAATTGGGCAGCTCTGGGGCCAACGTCCTGACTTTC. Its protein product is CASSELGSSGANVLTF.

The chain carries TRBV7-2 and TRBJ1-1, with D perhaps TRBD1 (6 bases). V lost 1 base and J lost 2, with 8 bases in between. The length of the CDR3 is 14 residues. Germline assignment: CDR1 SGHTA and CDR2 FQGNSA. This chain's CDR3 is CASSLGTDNTEAFF. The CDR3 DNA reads TGTGCCAGCAGCTTAGGGACAGACAACACTGAAGCTTTCTTT.

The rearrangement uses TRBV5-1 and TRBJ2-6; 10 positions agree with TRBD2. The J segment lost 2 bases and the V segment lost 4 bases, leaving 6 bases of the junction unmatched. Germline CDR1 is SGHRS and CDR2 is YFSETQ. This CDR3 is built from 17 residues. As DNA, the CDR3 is TGCGCCAGCAGCCCCCGAGCGGGGGGGGCTGGGGCCAACGTCCTGACTTTC. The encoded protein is CASSPRAGGAGANVLTF.

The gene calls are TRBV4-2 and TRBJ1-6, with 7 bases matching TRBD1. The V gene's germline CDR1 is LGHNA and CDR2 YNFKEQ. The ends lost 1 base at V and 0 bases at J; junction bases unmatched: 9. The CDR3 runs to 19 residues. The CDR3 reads CASSQAGGRGSSYNSPLHF. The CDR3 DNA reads TGTGCCAGCAGCCAAGCAGGGGGAAGAGGAAGCTCCTATAATTCACCCCTCCACTTT.

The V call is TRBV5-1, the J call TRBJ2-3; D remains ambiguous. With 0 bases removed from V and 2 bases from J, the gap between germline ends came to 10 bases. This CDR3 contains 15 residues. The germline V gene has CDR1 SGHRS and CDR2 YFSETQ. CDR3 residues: CASSLGPRNTDTQYF. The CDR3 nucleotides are TGCGCCAGCAGCTTGGGGCCTAGGAACACAGATACGCAGTATTTT.

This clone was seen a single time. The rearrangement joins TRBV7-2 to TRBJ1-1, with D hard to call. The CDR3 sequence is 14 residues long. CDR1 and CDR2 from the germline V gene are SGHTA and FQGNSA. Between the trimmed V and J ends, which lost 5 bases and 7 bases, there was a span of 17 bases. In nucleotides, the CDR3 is TGTGCCAGCAGCGCCGGGGTGTCAGCTAATGAAGCTTTCTTT. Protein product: CASSAGVSANEAFF.

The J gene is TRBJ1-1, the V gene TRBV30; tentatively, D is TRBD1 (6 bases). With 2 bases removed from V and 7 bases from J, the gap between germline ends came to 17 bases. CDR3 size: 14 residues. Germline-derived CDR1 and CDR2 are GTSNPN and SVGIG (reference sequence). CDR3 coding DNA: TGTGCCTGGAGTCCCACTCTTGGGACAAGTGAAGCTTTCTTT. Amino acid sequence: CAWSPTLGTSEAFF.

The DNA of the CDR3 is TGTGCCAGCAGTTACGGGGGGGGCGAGAATTCACCCCTCCACTTT. Translation: CASSYGGGENSPLHF. This chain uses TRBV6-5 with TRBJ1-6; tentatively, D is TRBD1 (6 bases). CDR1 MNHEY and CDR2 SVGAGI come from the germline V gene. Trimming took off 2 bases at V and 7 bases at J, with 12 bases between the two ends. The CDR3 extends over 15 amino acids.

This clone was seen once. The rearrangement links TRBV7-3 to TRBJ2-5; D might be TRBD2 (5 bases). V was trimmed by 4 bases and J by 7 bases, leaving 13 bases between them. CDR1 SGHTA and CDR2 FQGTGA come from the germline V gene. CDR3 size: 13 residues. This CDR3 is CASSSDAAGTQYF. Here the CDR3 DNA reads TGTGCCAGCAGCTCGGACGCCGCGGGGACCCAGTACTTC.

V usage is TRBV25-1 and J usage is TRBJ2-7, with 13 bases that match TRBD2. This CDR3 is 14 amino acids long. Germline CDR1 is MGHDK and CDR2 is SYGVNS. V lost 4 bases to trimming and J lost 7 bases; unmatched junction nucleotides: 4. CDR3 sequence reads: CASSAPGLAGEQYF. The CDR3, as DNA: TGTGCCAGCAGTGCCCCGGGACTAGCGGGAGAGCAGTACTTC.

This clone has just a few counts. CDR3 loop: CASSLASPETQYF. CDR3 in DNA: TGTGCCAGCAGCTTGGCTAGTCCGGAGACCCAGTACTTC. V gene TRBV5-5 combines with J gene TRBJ2-5; D is uncertain. Trimming took off 0 bases at V and 5 bases at J, with 8 bases between the two ends. CDR3 size: 13 residues. Germline values: CDR1 SGHKS, CDR2 YYEKEE (reference sequence).

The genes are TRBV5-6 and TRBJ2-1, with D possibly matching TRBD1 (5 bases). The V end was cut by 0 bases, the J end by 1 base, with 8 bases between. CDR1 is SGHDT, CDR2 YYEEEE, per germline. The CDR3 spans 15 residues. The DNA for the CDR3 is TGTGCCAGCAGCTTGGGAACAGGTTCCTACAATGAGCAGTTCTTC. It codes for CASSLGTGSYNEQFF.

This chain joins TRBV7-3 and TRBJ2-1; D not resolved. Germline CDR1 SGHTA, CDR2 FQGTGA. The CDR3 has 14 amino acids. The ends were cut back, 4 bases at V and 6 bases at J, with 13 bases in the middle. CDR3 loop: CASSSTPGSNEQFF. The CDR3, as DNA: TGTGCCAGCAGCTCCACCCCCGGTTCCAATGAGCAGTTCTTC.

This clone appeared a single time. Here the CDR3 DNA reads TGTGCCAGCAGCTATGACCCGACGGGGACTGAAGCTTTCTTT. Translating it yields CASSYDPTGTEAFF. The chain combines TRBV5-6 with TRBJ1-1, with D unclear. The CDR3 has 14 amino acids. The ends were cut back, 3 bases at V and 5 bases at J, with 14 bases in the middle. Germline CDR1 and CDR2: SGHDT and YYEEEE.

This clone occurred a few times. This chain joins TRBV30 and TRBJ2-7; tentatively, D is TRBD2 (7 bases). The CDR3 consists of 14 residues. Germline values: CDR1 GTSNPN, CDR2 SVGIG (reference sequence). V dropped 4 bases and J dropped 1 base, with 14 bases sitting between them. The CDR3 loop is CAWNGGLVSYEQYF. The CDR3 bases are TGTGCCTGGAACGGGGGGCTAGTATCCTACGAGCAGTACTTC.

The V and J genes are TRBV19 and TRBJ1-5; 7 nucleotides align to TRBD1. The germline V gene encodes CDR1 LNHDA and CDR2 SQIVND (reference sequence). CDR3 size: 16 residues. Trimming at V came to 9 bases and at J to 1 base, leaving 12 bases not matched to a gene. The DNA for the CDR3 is TGTGCCAGCCACCGGACAGGAGTCTTAAGCAATCAGCCCCAGCATTTT. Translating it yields CASHRTGVLSNQPQHF.

The CDR3 sequence is CASSLGPVAGDTDTQYF. CDR3 DNA: TGTGCCAGCAGCTTGGGTCCGGTAGCGGGAGACACAGATACGCAGTATTTT. The V call is TRBV5-6, the J call TRBJ2-3; 9 bases align to TRBD2. The CDR3 has 17 amino acids. The junction had 7 bases not matched to a gene; V was cut back by 0 bases and J by 2 bases. The V gene's germline CDR1 is SGHDT and CDR2 YYEEEE.

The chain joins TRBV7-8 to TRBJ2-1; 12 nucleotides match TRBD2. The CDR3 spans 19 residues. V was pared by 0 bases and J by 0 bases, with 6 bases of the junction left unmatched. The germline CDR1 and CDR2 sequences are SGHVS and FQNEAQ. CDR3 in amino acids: CASSLATSGSSSSYNEQFF. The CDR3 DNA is TGTGCCAGCAGCTTAGCGACTAGCGGGAGCTCCTCCTCCTACAATGAGCAGTTCTTC. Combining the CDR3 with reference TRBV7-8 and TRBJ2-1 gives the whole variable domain GAGVSQSPRYKVAKRGQDVALRCDPISGHVSLFWYQQALGQGPEFLTYFQNEAQLDKSGLPSDRFFAERPEGSVSTLKIQRTQQEDSAVYLCASSLATSGSSSSYNEQFFGPGTRLTVL.

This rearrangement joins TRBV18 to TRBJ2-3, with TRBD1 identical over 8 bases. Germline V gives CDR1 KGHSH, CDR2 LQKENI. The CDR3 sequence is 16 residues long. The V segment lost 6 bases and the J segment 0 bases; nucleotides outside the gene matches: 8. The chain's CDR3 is CASSRATGVSTDTQYF. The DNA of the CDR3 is TGTGCCAGCTCGCGCGCGACAGGGGTCAGCACAGATACGCAGTATTTT.

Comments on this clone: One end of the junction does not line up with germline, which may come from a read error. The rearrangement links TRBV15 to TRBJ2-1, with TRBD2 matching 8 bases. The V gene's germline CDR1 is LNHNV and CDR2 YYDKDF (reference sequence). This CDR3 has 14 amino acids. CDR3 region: CAASRSGSGNEQFF. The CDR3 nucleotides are TGTGCCGCCAGCAGGAGCGGGAGTGGTAATGAGCAGTTCTTC.

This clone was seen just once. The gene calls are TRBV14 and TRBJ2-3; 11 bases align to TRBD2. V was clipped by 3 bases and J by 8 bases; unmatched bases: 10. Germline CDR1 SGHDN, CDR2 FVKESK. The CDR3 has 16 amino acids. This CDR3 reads CASSHSSLAGVVTQYF. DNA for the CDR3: TGTGCCAGCAGCCACTCATCACTAGCGGGAGTTGTTACGCAGTATTTT.

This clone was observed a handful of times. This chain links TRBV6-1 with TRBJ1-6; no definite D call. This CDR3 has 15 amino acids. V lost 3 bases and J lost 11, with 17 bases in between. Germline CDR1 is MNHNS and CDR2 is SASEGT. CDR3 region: CASSDSTAAPTPLHF. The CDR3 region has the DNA TGTGCCAGCAGTGATAGTACAGCCGCTCCAACACCCCTCCACTTT.